The 20 T cell receptor beta chains below were found in one sample sequenced in a study of CXCR3-negative and CXCR3-positive naive CD8 T cells. In preparing the TRB cDNA libraries, 5' RACE with UMI labels was used. For each CDR3 protein, TCRdb gives one entry from its re-call of the 5' RACE reads, without DNA. Its listing shows tens of thousands of distinct CDR3 sequences. The sample taken for sequencing was memory CD8+ T cells from blood. The origin of the receptors is a human donor in good health. Some clones in this sample may be carry-over from other donors' samples.

The chain uses TRBV7-9 and TRBJ1-1. CDR3 length: 13 amino acids. Germline CDR1 is SEHNR and CDR2 is FQNEAQ (reference sequence). The CDR3 loop is CASSSWRDTEAFF.

The chain recombines TRBV6-2 or TRBV6-3 with TRBJ1-1. The CDR3 extends over 11 amino acids. Germline assignment: CDR1 MNHEY and CDR2 SVGEGT. The CDR3 spells CATTVDTEAFF.

The chain recombines TRBV7-9 with TRBJ1-2; lacking DNA, the TRBD1 call made by TCRdb goes unchecked. This CDR3 spans 14 amino acids. Per the germline V gene, CDR1 is SEHNR and CDR2 is FQNEAQ (reference sequence). Here the CDR3 reads CASSPGQGDYGYTF.

The chain has TRBV7-9 and TRBJ2-7; TCRdb outputs TRBD2, but without DNA this stays unchecked. The CDR3 consists of 18 residues. Looked up from germline, CDR1 is SEHNR and CDR2 is FQNEAQ (reference sequence). The CDR3 region is CASSLVAGQGRGTYEQYF.

CDR3 sequence: CASSSLGHYEQYF. This chain uses TRBV27 with TRBJ2-7; there is no DNA to check the TCRdb D call of TRBD1. This CDR3 comprises 13 residues. Germline V gene lookup returns CDR1 MNHEY and CDR2 SMNVEV (reference sequence).

This clonotype is deemed medium-sized by its frequency. The J gene is TRBJ1-1, the V gene TRBV6-2 or TRBV6-3. The germline V gene has CDR1 MNHEY and CDR2 SVGEGT. This CDR3 is built from 11 residues. The CDR3 is CASRVGTEAFF.

V usage is TRBV11-2 and J usage is TRBJ2-3; lacking DNA, the TRBD2 call made by TCRdb goes unchecked. The CDR3 consists of 19 residues. CDR1 and CDR2 (germline): SGHAT, FQNNGV. This CDR3 is CASSLVYADVRGDTDTQYF.

This chain connects TRBV4-3 to TRBJ1-1; no DNA is available, so the TRBD1 call from TCRdb remains unchecked. In germline, CDR1 is LGHNA, CDR2 YSLEER. The CDR3 is 15 residues long. The CDR3 loop is CASSPPGTENTEAFF.

This sequence joins TRBV6-2 or TRBV6-3 and TRBJ2-7; TCRdb gives TRBD1 as the D gene, but with no DNA this cannot be confirmed. The germline gives CDR1 MNHEY, CDR2 SVGEGT. The CDR3 is 14 amino acids. CDR3 loop: CASSYKGDFYEQYF.

The gene calls are TRBV28 and TRBJ2-3; TCRdb selects TRBD2, and the lack of DNA leaves this call unchecked. The CDR3 has 16 amino acids. The germline V gene encodes CDR1 MDHEN and CDR2 SYDVKM. The CDR3 loop is CASSLSWQGSTDTQYF.

The V call is TRBV7-3, the J call TRBJ2-3; TCRdb picks TRBD1, but there is no DNA to check that call. This CDR3 is built from 18 residues. The germline V gene encodes CDR1 SGHTA and CDR2 FQGTGA. Here the CDR3 reads CASSPTFRAEDDADTQYF.

This chain connects TRBV7-3 to TRBJ2-7. This CDR3 comprises 13 residues. Germline V gene data show CDR1 as SGHTA and CDR2 as FQGTGA. The CDR3 protein is CASSPEALDEQYF.

The chain recombines TRBV3-1 with TRBJ2-3; without DNA, the TCRdb call of TRBD2 cannot be checked. The CDR3 totals 13 residues. Germline V lookup: CDR1 LGHDT, CDR2 YNNKEL (reference sequence). This CDR3 reads CASSPLSGDTQYF.

V gene TRBV27 combines with J gene TRBJ1-2; TCRdb's D gene call, TRBD1, goes unchecked for lack of DNA. Looked up from germline, CDR1 is MNHEY and CDR2 is SMNVEV (reference sequence). The CDR3 runs 14 residues. The CDR3 here is CASRPLTGDYGYTF.

The chain combines TRBV28 with TRBJ2-5; TCRdb's D gene call, TRBD2, goes unchecked for lack of DNA. Germline V lookup: CDR1 MDHEN, CDR2 SYDVKM. The length of the CDR3 is 15 residues. This CDR3 is CASGFGVEDQETQYF.

The chain uses TRBV11-2 and TRBJ2-1; TCRdb designates TRBD1, a call that cannot be tested without DNA. The CDR3 contains 13 residues. Germline lookup yields CDR1 SGHAT and CDR2 FQNNGV. CDR3: CASSQGRLPEQFF.

V and J are TRBV20-1 and TRBJ1-5; TCRdb proposes TRBD1, but this gene call is untestable without DNA. The CDR3 contains 17 residues. Germline CDR1 DFQATT, CDR2 SNEGSKA (reference sequence). The CDR3 loop reads CSARDYTQGSLNQPQHF.

The J gene is TRBJ1-2, the V gene TRBV29-1; the D gene TCRdb calls, TRBD1, cannot be checked with no DNA. This CDR3 has 13 residues. The germline gives CDR1 SQVTM, CDR2 ANQGSEA. CDR3 sequence: CSVEGASAYGYTF.

The rearrangement joins TRBV6-4 to TRBJ2-1; TCRdb reports TRBD2, a call that lacks DNA to check it against. Germline V lookup: CDR1 MRHNA, CDR2 SNTAGT. The CDR3 is 16 amino acids. This CDR3 reads CASSDSASGGAHEQFF.

V is TRBV7-9 and J is TRBJ1-1. The CDR3 contains 14 residues. Per germline, CDR1 SEHNR and CDR2 FQNEAQ (reference sequence). The CDR3 here is CASSTTSENTEAFF.